Shown below are 14 T cell receptor beta chains from a single sample sequenced in a study of T cells in localized non-small cell lung cancer. Clones were read by immunoSEQ multiplex PCR, and TCRdb kept only the in-frame ones, dropping some. The repertoire includes about 15,000 clones, around 83% of them detected once, and about 25% sits in the top ten. The specimen comprised peripheral blood, sampled before any cancer treatment. The receptor set was obtained from an older female donor with stage I squamous cell lung carcinoma.

The gene calls are TRBV19 and TRBJ1-1; a weak D match, TRBD1 (5 bases). V lost 3 bases and J 1 base, leaving 12 bases between the germline ends. The CDR3 length is 15 residues. Germline V gene data show CDR1 as LNHDA and CDR2 as SQIVND (reference sequence). The CDR3 here is CASSMVREENTEAFF. DNA of the CDR3: TGTGCCAGTAGTATGGTCAGGGAAGAGAACACTGAAGCTTTCTTT.

The chain carries TRBV6-5 and TRBJ1-1, with a possible D match to TRBD1 (6 bases). The germline V gene encodes CDR1 MNHEY and CDR2 SVGAGI. Trimming left V 0 bases short and J 7 bases short, with 15 bases between. CDR3 length: 15 residues. CDR3 region: CASSYSGSGTNEAFF. Here the CDR3 DNA reads TGTGCCAGCAGTTACTCGGGTTCCGGGACAAATGAAGCTTTCTTT.

The chain couples TRBV12-5 to TRBJ1-3; D is unclear. The germline gives CDR1 LGHNT, CDR2 FRNRAP. Trimming left V 11 bases short and J 4 bases short, with 15 bases between. The CDR3 length is 13 residues. The chain's CDR3 is CAYPLQGGNTIYF. The CDR3, as DNA: TGTGCTTACCCACTTCAAGGAGGAAACACCATATATTTT.

This clone was recorded a few times. The chain combines TRBV16 with TRBJ2-7, with D possibly TRBD2 on 6 matching bases. Germline V gene lookup returns CDR1 KGHSY and CDR2 FQNENV. Trimming removed 1 base at V and 5 bases at J, with 12 bases between. The CDR3 length is 14 residues. The CDR3 DNA reads as TGTGCCAGCAGCCAATGGGATAGCGGCCACGAGCAGTACTTC. Amino acid sequence: CASSQWDSGHEQYF. The complete variable domain, with remaining parts taken from reference TRBV16 and TRBJ2-7, reads GEEVAQTPKHLVRGEGQKAKLYCAPIKGHSYVFWYQQVLKNEFKFLISFQNENVFDETGMPKERFSAKCLPNSPCSLEIQATKLEDSAVYFCASSQWDSGHEQYFGPGTRLTVT.

This clone was found a few times. The chain combines TRBV19 with TRBJ1-1; D not certain. The CDR3 loop spans 12 amino acids. From germline, CDR1 is LNHDA and CDR2 SQIVND (reference sequence). The V gene lost 6 bases and the J gene lost 4 bases, with 9 bases spanning the gap. CDR3 nucleotide sequence: TGTGCCAGTAGACGGGCTTCCACTGAAGCTTTCTTT. Encoded protein: CASRRASTEAFF.

The rearrangement links TRBV11-2 to TRBJ2-3; the match to TRBD1 covers 10 bases. J lost 4 bases, V lost 4 bases, and 2 bases had no gene match. CDR1 is SGHAT and CDR2 is FQNNGV in the germline V gene. The CDR3 totals 14 residues. The CDR3 region is CASSYGTGADTQYF. The CDR3 coding sequence is TGTGCCAGCAGCTACGGGACAGGGGCAGATACGCAGTATTTT.

The chain employs TRBV27 and TRBJ1-1, with a possible D match to TRBD1 (5 bases). V was cut by 3 bases and J by 7 bases, with 12 bases left in between. The CDR3 totals 13 residues. Germline values: CDR1 MNHEY, CDR2 SMNVEV (reference sequence). In DNA form, the CDR3 reads TGTGCCAGCAGTTTTCGAAGGGGAGATGAAGCTTTCTTT. Amino acid sequence: CASSFRRGDEAFF.

The chain is built from TRBV2 and TRBJ2-1; D is uncertain. Per the germline V gene, CDR1 is SNHLY and CDR2 is FYNNEI. Trimming removed 1 base at V and 6 bases at J, with 7 bases between. CDR3 length: 13 amino acids. In DNA, the CDR3 is TGTGCCAGCAGTGAAGTTTGGGGCAATGAGCAGTTCTTC. Translated, it gives CASSEVWGNEQFF.

CDR3 DNA sequence: TGTGCCAGCAGTTTACAGGGTAATCAGCCCCAGCATTTT. Amino acid sequence: CASSLQGNQPQHF. This chain uses TRBV27 with TRBJ1-5; D perhaps matches TRBD1 (5 bases). This CDR3 contains 13 residues. V was pared by 2 bases and J by 4 bases, with 6 bases between. Germline CDR1 MNHEY, CDR2 SMNVEV (reference sequence).

The chain has TRBV27 and TRBJ1-1, with D maybe TRBD1 (5 bases). With 4 bases removed from V and 2 bases from J, the gap between germline ends came to 11 bases. The CDR3 sequence is 14 residues long. Germline V gene sequence: CDR1 MNHEY, CDR2 SMNVEV (reference sequence). CDR3 nucleotides: TGTGCCAGCAGTTCGGGACTGAGAAACACTGAAGCTTTCTTT. It specifies CASSSGLRNTEAFF.

The chain uses TRBV7-6 and TRBJ2-7, with D unclear. This CDR3 is 16 amino acids long. V was clipped by 5 bases and J by 0 bases, with 17 bases between them. CDR1 SGHVS and CDR2 FNYEAQ come from the germline V gene. The CDR3 region is CASSQRDDPYSYEQYF. The CDR3 bases are TGTGCCAGCAGCCAACGTGACGACCCTTACTCCTACGAGCAGTACTTC.

The chain has TRBV18 and TRBJ2-7, with a tentative D call TRBD1 (6 bases). The germline CDR1 and CDR2 sequences are KGHSH and LQKENI. This CDR3 comprises 12 residues. V lost 4 bases and J lost 4, with 8 bases in between. The CDR3 spells CASSQQGYEQYF. The CDR3 DNA sequence: TGTGCCAGCTCACAACAGGGATACGAGCAGTACTTC.

V gene TRBV5-1 combines with J gene TRBJ2-7, with D possibly TRBD1 on 6 matching bases. Germline V gene data show CDR1 as SGHRS and CDR2 as YFSETQ. V was shortened by 5 bases and J by 0 bases, with 15 bases between the two germline ends. This CDR3 has 15 residues. CDR3 sequence: CASSFLTGNSYEQYF. CDR3 nucleotides: TGCGCCAGCAGTTTCCTTACAGGGAACTCCTACGAGCAGTACTTC.

The V call is TRBV30, the J call TRBJ2-1; unclear D gene. The V gene lost 3 bases and the J gene lost 5 bases, with 14 bases spanning the gap. Germline CDR1 and CDR2: GTSNPN and SVGIG (reference sequence). The CDR3 consists of 14 residues. CDR3 in amino acids: CAWRWRGSNNEQFF. The CDR3 coding sequence is TGTGCCTGGAGATGGCGCGGCTCAAACAATGAGCAGTTCTTC.